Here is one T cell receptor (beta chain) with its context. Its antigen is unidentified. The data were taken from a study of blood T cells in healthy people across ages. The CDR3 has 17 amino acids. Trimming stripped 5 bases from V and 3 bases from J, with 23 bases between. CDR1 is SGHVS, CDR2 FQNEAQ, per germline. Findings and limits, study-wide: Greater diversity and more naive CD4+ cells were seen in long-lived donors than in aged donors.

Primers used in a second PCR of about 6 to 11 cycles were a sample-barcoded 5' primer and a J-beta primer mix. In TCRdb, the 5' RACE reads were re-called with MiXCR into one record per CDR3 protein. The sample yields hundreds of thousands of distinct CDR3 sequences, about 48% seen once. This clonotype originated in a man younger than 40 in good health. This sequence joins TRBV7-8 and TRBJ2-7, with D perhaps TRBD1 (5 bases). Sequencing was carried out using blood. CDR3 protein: CASSQRVVGQGFYEQYF. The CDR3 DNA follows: TGTGCCAGCAGCCAAAGAGTGGTAGGGCAGGGCTTCTACGAGCAGTACTTC. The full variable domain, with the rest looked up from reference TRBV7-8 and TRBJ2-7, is GAGVSQSPRYKVAKRGQDVALRCDPISGHVSLFWYQQALGQGPEFLTYFQNEAQLDKSGLPSDRFFAERPEGSVSTLKIQRTQQEDSAVYLCASSQRVVGQGFYEQYFGPGTRLTVT.